This entry features one TCR beta chain sequence. V gave up 3 bases and J gave up 2 bases; unmatched junction bases: 3. Germline loops: CDR1 SNHLY, CDR2 FYNNEI. The CDR3 is 15 residues long. The data belong to a study of control samples from healthy donors and cancer patients. The protocol was immunoSEQ multiplex PCR, while the TCRdb copy is restricted to in-frame clones and leaves out a portion. The sample shows some 130,000 clones, around nine tenths of them seen only once. Source material: blood. This chain uses TRBV2 with TRBJ1-5; 8 nucleotides match TRBD1. This TCR was sampled from a woman in her thirties in good health. The CDR3 here is CASSEDRVGNQPQHF. The CDR3 DNA reads as TGTGCCAGCAGTGAGGACAGGGTGGGCAATCAGCCCCAGCATTTT.